This T cell receptor (beta chain) was documented in a study of vaccination effects on CD4 cells after COVID-19. The V end lost 6 bases, the J end lost 4 bases, and 13 bases lay between the germline ends. CDR3 size: 14 residues. The germline CDR1 and CDR2 sequences are ENHRY and SYGVKD. TCRdb keeps only in-frame clones here, not all; method: immunoSEQ multiplex PCR. This table holds about 55,000 clones, more than 60% found once. Before sequencing, viral peptide pools were used by the ViraFEST assay to expand antigen-specific CD4+ T cells. Scientists isolated CD4+ T cells after a roughly 10-day culture period ended. Vaccinated recipients, who were negative for nucleocapsid antibodies, had no history of SARS-CoV-2 infection. Of note for this clone: Antigen specificity is unknown.

The receptor was isolated from a human donor who received a COVID-19 vaccine. Sequenced material: CD4+ T cells from PBMCs cultured with SARS-CoV-2 spike peptides, taken before COVID-19 vaccination. The chain carries TRBV10-3 and TRBJ1-5, with a weak D call TRBD1 (6 bases). The CDR3 DNA reads as TGTGCCATCAGCACGGACAGCAAGAATCAGCCCCAGCATTTT. Translation gives CAISTDSKNQPQHF.